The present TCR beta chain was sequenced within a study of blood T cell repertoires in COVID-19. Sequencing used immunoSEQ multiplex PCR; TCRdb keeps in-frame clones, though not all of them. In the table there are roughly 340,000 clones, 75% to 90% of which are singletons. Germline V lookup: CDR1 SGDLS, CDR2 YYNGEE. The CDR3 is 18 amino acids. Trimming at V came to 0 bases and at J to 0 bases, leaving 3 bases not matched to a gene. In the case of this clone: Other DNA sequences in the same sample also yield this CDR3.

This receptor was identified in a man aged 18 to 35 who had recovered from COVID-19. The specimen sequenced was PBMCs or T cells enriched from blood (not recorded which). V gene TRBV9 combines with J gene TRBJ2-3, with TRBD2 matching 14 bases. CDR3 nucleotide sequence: TGTGCCAGCAGCGTAGGACTAGCGGGGGGGACTAGCACAGATACGCAGTATTTT. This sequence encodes CASSVGLAGGTSTDTQYF.